The clone carrying this T cell receptor beta chain was recorded at least ten times. Arm-PCR of CDR3 regions and iRepertoire HTBI primers were used to build TCR beta libraries. One entry per CDR3 protein, called by TCRdb with MiXCR from the multiplex PCR reads. The sample records hundreds of thousands of distinct CDR3 sequences, approximately 15% being singletons. This entry belongs to a study of regulatory T cells in long-lasting Graves disease. V dropped 3 bases and J dropped 4 bases, with 12 bases sitting between them. The CDR3 loop spans 14 amino acids. CDR1 MNHEY and CDR2 SMNVEV come from the germline V gene (reference sequence). Time point in this sample: newly diagnosed GD, antithyroid drugs for less than 3 months. From PBMCs, RNA was extracted and then used to make the TCR library. The same sample was also studied in work on T cells in Graves' hyperthyroidism and ophthalmopathy. From that study: Blood also showed most of the thyroid clonotypes that were expanded above 0.001.

The starting material was peripheral blood mononuclear cells (PBMCs), obtained at new diagnosis, from a patient treated with antithyroid drugs. This sequence joins TRBV27 and TRBJ1-1; possible D gene TRBD1, 5 bases. The TCR originated in a woman in her twenties or thirties with Graves disease. CDR3 amino acids: CASSFERGPTEAFF. CDR3 bases: TGTGCCAGCAGTTTTGAGAGGGGACCCACTGAAGCTTTCTTT.